This T cell receptor beta chain was retrieved from a study of T-cell memory formation after mild COVID-19. Study context: Most TCR clusters belonged to a single donor.

Trimming stripped 6 bases from V and 8 bases from J, with 19 bases between. Germline CDR1 MNHNY, CDR2 SVGAGI (reference sequence). The CDR3 extends over 14 amino acids. Each CDR3 protein is one row after TCRdb ran MiXCR on the 5' RACE reads. In the table there are about 390,000 distinct CDR3 sequences, 16% of which are singletons. This receptor was taken from a man in his late teens or twenties who had mild COVID-19 (a few samples of this study predate the infection). Cell type and time point are not known. The sample comprised PBMCs or a T cell subset sorted from them (not recorded which). This rearrangement joins TRBV6-6 to TRBJ1-1, with D perhaps TRBD1 (6 bases). CDR3 DNA sequence: TGTGCCAGCAGAAATCCCGGGGGGCTGGCCGAAGCTTTCTTT. Translating it yields CASRNPGGLAEAFF.